These 27 T cell receptor beta chains were sequenced from one sample in a study of blood T cell repertoires in COVID-19. Profiled with immunoSEQ multiplex PCR; TCRdb holds only in-frame clones, not every one. Of 20,000 to 25,000 clones in the sample, just over 85% were seen once. Material for sequencing was peripheral blood. Source of these receptors: a man between 70 and 80 years old in a cohort sampled during active COVID-19.

The chain recombines TRBV28 with TRBJ1-1; 12 nucleotides line up with TRBD1. The CDR3 is 20 amino acids. The J segment lost 5 bases and the V segment lost 5 bases, leaving 21 bases of the junction unmatched. The germline gives CDR1 MDHEN, CDR2 SYDVKM. The CDR3, as DNA: TGTGCCAGCAGTCCTATGCCCTTCCACCGGGACAGGGGGCGCAGAACTGAAGCTTTCTTT. This encodes CASSPMPFHRDRGRRTEAFF.

The J gene is TRBJ1-4, the V gene TRBV6-6, with D possibly TRBD1 on 5 matching bases. The V and J ends lost 4 bases and 6 bases respectively, with 12 bases between them. Germline V gives CDR1 MNHNY, CDR2 SVGAGI (reference sequence). This CDR3 is 14 amino acids long. The CDR3 reads CASSSRVADEKLFF. The DNA of the CDR3 is TGTGCCAGCAGTTCCAGGGTGGCGGATGAAAAACTGTTTTTT.

The chain joins TRBV19 to TRBJ1-5; TRBD1 agrees at 7 bases. The junction had 7 bases not matched to a gene; V was cut back by 2 bases and J by 0 bases. Germline loops: CDR1 LNHDA, CDR2 SQIVND (reference sequence). The CDR3 totals 17 residues. The CDR3 nucleotides read TGTGCCAGTAGTATAAGACAGGGCCAGTATAGCAATCAGCCCCAGCATTTT. It specifies CASSIRQGQYSNQPQHF. The full variable domain, with the rest looked up from reference TRBV19 and TRBJ1-5, is DGGITQSPKYLFRKEGQNVTLSCEQNLNHDAMYWYRQDPGQGLRLIYYSQIVNDFQKGDIAEGYSVSREKKESFPLTVTSAQKNPTAFYLCASSIRQGQYSNQPQHFGDGTRLSIL.

The chain uses TRBV29-1 and TRBJ2-3, with 12 bases fitting TRBD2. This CDR3 is built from 16 residues. Germline CDR1 reads SQVTM; CDR2 reads ANQGSEA. The V segment lost 4 bases and the J segment 3 bases; nucleotides outside the gene matches: 8. The CDR3 protein is CSVGPSGRVRTDTQYF. The CDR3 coding sequence is TGCAGCGTTGGTCCTAGCGGGAGGGTAAGGACAGATACGCAGTATTTT.

The chain employs TRBV2 and TRBJ1-1; D is perhaps TRBD1 (6 bases). The CDR3 is 14 amino acids. CDR1 and CDR2 from the germline V gene are SNHLY and FYNNEI. V lost 5 bases, J lost 1 base, and 11 bases lay in between. The chain's CDR3 is CASSPETGNTEAFF. CDR3 sequence (DNA): TGTGCCAGCAGTCCAGAGACAGGGAACACTGAAGCTTTCTTT. Variable domain in full (rest from reference TRBV2 and TRBJ1-1): EPEVTQTPSHQVTQMGQEVILRCVPISNHLYFYWYRQILGQKVEFLVSFYNNEISEKSEIFDDQFSVERPDGSNFTLKIRSTKLEDSAMYFCASSPETGNTEAFFGQGTRLTVV.

This chain joins TRBV28 and TRBJ1-2; TRBD1 matches 9 bases. Germline V gene sequence: CDR1 MDHEN, CDR2 SYDVKM. CDR3 length equals 15 residues. The V and J ends lost 3 bases and 7 bases, in that order; junction bases with no gene match: 9. CDR3 nucleotides: TGTGCCAGCAGTTTGTCCCGGGACAGGGTCCGTGGCTACACCTTC. As protein: CASSLSRDRVRGYTF.

This chain joins TRBV6-6 and TRBJ2-7; D gene unclear. V lost 6 bases to trimming and J lost 2 bases, with 5 bases between them. The CDR3 length is 11 residues. Germline V gene data show CDR1 as MNHNY and CDR2 as SVGAGI (reference sequence). The CDR3 is CASSAAYEQYF. CDR3 nucleotides: TGTGCCAGCAGCGCGGCCTACGAGCAGTACTTC.

The chain links TRBV11-2 to TRBJ1-3; D is uncertain. Per the germline V gene, CDR1 is SGHAT and CDR2 is FQNNGV. Trimming removed 0 bases from V and 2 bases from J, with 8 bases in between. This CDR3 is 15 amino acids long. The CDR3 spells CASSLESGAGNTIYF. DNA for the CDR3: TGTGCCAGCAGCTTAGAATCCGGGGCTGGAAACACCATATATTTT.

V gene TRBV29-1 combines with J gene TRBJ2-7, with D possibly matching TRBD1 (5 bases). Per the germline V gene, CDR1 is SQVTM and CDR2 is ANQGSEA. The CDR3 spans 14 residues. Trimming removed 5 bases at V and 0 bases at J, with 14 bases between. CDR3 protein: CSVSGIQSSYEQYF. CDR3 nucleotide sequence: TGCAGCGTTTCAGGGATACAGAGCTCCTACGAGCAGTACTTC.

The chain combines TRBV19 with TRBJ2-7, with 12 bases aligning to TRBD1. This CDR3 has 14 amino acids. Trimming removed 6 bases from V and 5 bases from J; junction bases left unmatched: 5. Germline-derived CDR1 and CDR2 are LNHDA and SQIVND (reference sequence). CDR3 bases: TGTGCCAGTAGGCCGGGACAGGGGGCCCACGAGCAGTACTTC. This encodes CASRPGQGAHEQYF.

The chain is built from TRBV11-1 and TRBJ2-5; 11 nucleotides align to TRBD1. The CDR3 runs 15 residues. The germline CDR1 and CDR2 sequences are SGHAT and FQDESV (reference sequence). The V gene end was trimmed by 1 base and the J gene end by 5 bases; junction bases not matched to a gene: 3. DNA of the CDR3: TGTGCCAGCAGCTTAGGGACAGGGGGCGACGAGACCCAGTACTTC. It translates to CASSLGTGGDETQYF.

The rearrangement joins TRBV19 to TRBJ2-7; TRBD2 matches 12 bases. V was clipped by 2 bases and J by 4 bases; unmatched bases: 6. Per the germline V gene, CDR1 is LNHDA and CDR2 is SQIVND (reference sequence). The CDR3 sequence is 16 residues long. The CDR3 nucleotides read TGTGCCAGTAGTATACATACTAGCGGGAGGACTTACGAGCAGTACTTC. This sequence encodes CASSIHTSGRTYEQYF.

The chain links TRBV29-1 to TRBJ1-2; D remains unclear. Per the germline V gene, CDR1 is SQVTM and CDR2 is ANQGSEA. This CDR3 contains 13 residues. V lost 5 bases to trimming and J lost 5 bases, with 15 bases between them. The CDR3 bases are TGCAGCGTTTATCAGACGGGTGCATATGGCTACACCTTC. This gives the protein CSVYQTGAYGYTF.

The V and J genes are TRBV20-1 and TRBJ2-3, with D maybe TRBD2 (6 bases). The V gene's germline CDR1 is DFQATT and CDR2 SNEGSKA (reference sequence). This CDR3 contains 11 residues. This CDR3 is CVPGDTDTQYF. CDR3 in DNA: TGCGTCCCGGGAGACACAGATACGCAGTATTTT.

The gene calls are TRBV7-3 and TRBJ2-7; weak D call: TRBD2 (5 bases). The CDR3 is 15 amino acids. Germline CDR1 SGHTA, CDR2 FQGTGA. Between the trimmed V and J ends, which lost 3 bases and 3 bases, there was a span of 15 bases. In DNA form, the CDR3 reads TGTGCCAGCAGCTTTAGTGGCGGGCCCGGCTACGAGCAGTACTTC. It encodes CASSFSGGPGYEQYF.

The chain is built from TRBV4-2 and TRBJ2-1; 7 positions match TRBD2. CDR3 length: 15 residues. Looked up from germline, CDR1 is LGHNA and CDR2 is YNFKEQ. Trimming removed 2 bases from V and 7 bases from J; junction bases left unmatched: 8. The CDR3: CASSQNRGVQNEQFF. CDR3 nucleotide sequence: TGTGCCAGCAGCCAAAACCGGGGGGTACAAAATGAGCAGTTCTTC.

V usage is TRBV18 and J usage is TRBJ1-3, with D possibly matching TRBD1 (6 bases). Trimming pared 3 bases from V and 2 bases from J, leaving 20 bases between. The CDR3 loop spans 18 amino acids. Germline lookup yields CDR1 KGHSH and CDR2 LQKENI. For the CDR3, the DNA is TGTGCCAGCTCACCTACAGGGACAACTCTCCAAGCTGGAAACACCATATATTTT. Encoded protein: CASSPTGTTLQAGNTIYF.

The chain has TRBV3-1 (or the pseudogene TRBV3-2) and TRBJ2-7, with TRBD1 matching over 10 bases. The length of the CDR3 is 16 residues. CDR1 and CDR2 (germline): LGHDT, YNNKEL (reference sequence). Trimming removed 4 bases from V and 3 bases from J; junction bases left unmatched: 9. The CDR3 coding sequence is TGTGCCAGCAGCCGATCAGACCGGGACAGGGGCTACGAGCAGTACTTC. Protein sequence: CASSRSDRDRGYEQYF.

CDR3 nucleotides: TGTGCCACCGGACAGGGGGCCTACGAGCAGTACTTC. Protein: CATGQGAYEQYF. This chain connects TRBV15 to TRBJ2-7; 10 nucleotides line up with TRBD1. This CDR3 spans 12 amino acids. V lost 8 bases, J lost 2 bases, and 0 bases stayed unmatched. CDR1 is LNHNV, CDR2 YYDKDF, per germline (reference sequence).

CDR3 nucleotide sequence: TGTGCCAGCAGTTCGACTAGCGGGAGCACAGATACGCAGTATTTT. Residues: CASSSTSGSTDTQYF. The rearrangement uses TRBV28 and TRBJ2-3, with 10 bases identical to TRBD2. V gave up 4 bases and J gave up 0 bases; unmatched junction bases: 1. CDR1 is MDHEN and CDR2 is SYDVKM in the germline V gene. CDR3 size: 15 residues. The whole variable domain, filled in from reference TRBV28 and TRBJ2-3, reads DVKVTQSSRYLVKRTGEKVFLECVQDMDHENMFWYRQDPGLGLRLIYFSYDVKMKEKGDIPEGYSVSREKKERFSLILESASTNQTSMYLCASSSTSGSTDTQYFGPGTRLTVL.

The chain couples TRBV4-1 to TRBJ1-2; D is perhaps TRBD1 (5 bases). The V and J ends lost 3 bases and 1 base respectively, with 12 bases between them. This CDR3 is built from 15 residues. CDR1 and CDR2 (germline): MGHRA, YSYEKL. The CDR3 spells CASSQGLQLNYGYTF. For the CDR3, the DNA is TGCGCCAGCAGCCAGGGACTGCAACTTAACTATGGCTACACCTTC.

The chain employs TRBV30 and TRBJ1-1, with D possibly being TRBD1 (6 bases). Germline V gene data show CDR1 as GTSNPN and CDR2 as SVGIG (reference sequence). The V gene lost 0 bases and the J gene lost 0 bases, with 11 bases spanning the gap. The length of the CDR3 is 15 residues. Here the CDR3 reads CAWSVSGQLNTEAFF. In nucleotides, the CDR3 is TGTGCCTGGAGTGTATCCGGACAGCTGAACACTGAAGCTTTCTTT.

The rearrangement joins TRBV4-1 to TRBJ2-1, with 7 bases aligning to TRBD2. Germline lookup yields CDR1 MGHRA and CDR2 YSYEKL. V shed 3 bases and J 8 bases; nucleotides not matched to a gene: 10. CDR3 length equals 15 residues. The CDR3 sequence is CASSQGGQFGYEQFF. CDR3 in DNA: TGCGCCAGCAGCCAGGGAGGGCAGTTTGGCTATGAGCAGTTCTTC.

The chain uses TRBV7-3 and TRBJ2-7; D ambiguous. Trimming stripped 3 bases from V and 0 bases from J, with 9 bases between. CDR1 and CDR2 from the germline V gene are SGHTA and FQGTGA. The CDR3 has 14 residues. CDR3 sequence reads: CASSLGSYSYEQYF. The CDR3 region has the DNA TGTGCCAGCAGCTTGGGCAGCTACTCCTACGAGCAGTACTTC.

The chain employs TRBV5-5 and TRBJ1-3; TRBD1 matches 7 bases. The CDR3 loop spans 16 amino acids. Germline V CDR1 and CDR2: SGHKS, YYEKEE (reference sequence). V dropped 5 bases and J dropped 0; count of bases not matched to a gene: 8. CDR3 in DNA: TGTGCCAGCAGTTGGGCACAGGGGACCTCTGGAAACACCATATATTTT. It codes for CASSWAQGTSGNTIYF.

This clone showed up just once. This chain links TRBV5-1 with TRBJ2-7; 10 nucleotides match TRBD2. Per the germline V gene, CDR1 is SGHRS and CDR2 is YFSETQ. V trimming: 2 bases; J trimming: 2 bases; junction bases outside the gene matches: 7. This CDR3 comprises 16 residues. In DNA, the CDR3 is TGCGCCAGCAGCTTCACACTAGCGGGATTCCCCTACGAGCAGTACTTC. This sequence encodes CASSFTLAGFPYEQYF.

This clone was detected only a few times. The chain couples TRBV12-3 or TRBV12-4 to TRBJ2-7; D may be TRBD1 (5 bases). The CDR3 sequence is 13 residues long. The V and J ends lost 5 bases and 2 bases respectively, with 10 bases between them. CDR3 nucleotide sequence: TGTGCCAGCAGTACGGACACGACCTACGAGCAGTACTTC. It encodes CASSTDTTYEQYF.